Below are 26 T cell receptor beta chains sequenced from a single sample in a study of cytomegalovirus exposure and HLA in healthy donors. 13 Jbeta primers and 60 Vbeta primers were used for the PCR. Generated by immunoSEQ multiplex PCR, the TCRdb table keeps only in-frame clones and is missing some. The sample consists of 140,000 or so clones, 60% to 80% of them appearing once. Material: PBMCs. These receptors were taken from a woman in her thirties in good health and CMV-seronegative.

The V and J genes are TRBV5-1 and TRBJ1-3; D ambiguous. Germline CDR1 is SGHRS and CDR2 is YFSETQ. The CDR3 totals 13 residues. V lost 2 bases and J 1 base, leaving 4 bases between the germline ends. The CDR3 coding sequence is TGCGCCAGCAGCTTTTCTTCTGGAAACACCATATATTTT. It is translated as CASSFSSGNTIYF. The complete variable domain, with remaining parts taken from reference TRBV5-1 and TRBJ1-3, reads KAGVTQTPRYLIKTRGQQVTLSCSPISGHRSVSWYQQTPGQGLQFLFEYFSETQRNKGNFPGRFSGRQFSNSRSEMNVSTLELGDSALYLCASSFSSGNTIYFGEGSWLTVV.

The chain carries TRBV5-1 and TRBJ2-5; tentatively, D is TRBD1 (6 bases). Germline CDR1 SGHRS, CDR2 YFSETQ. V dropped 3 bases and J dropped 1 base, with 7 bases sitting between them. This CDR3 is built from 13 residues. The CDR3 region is CASSWGPQETQYF. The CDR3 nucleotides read TGCGCCAGCAGCTGGGGGCCCCAAGAGACCCAGTACTTC.

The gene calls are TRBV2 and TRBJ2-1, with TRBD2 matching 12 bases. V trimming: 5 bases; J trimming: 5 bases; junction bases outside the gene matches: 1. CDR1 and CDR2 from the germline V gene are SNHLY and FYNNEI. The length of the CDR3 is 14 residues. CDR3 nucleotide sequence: TGTGCCAGCAGTCGGACTAGCGGGGACAATGAGCAGTTCTTC. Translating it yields CASSRTSGDNEQFF.

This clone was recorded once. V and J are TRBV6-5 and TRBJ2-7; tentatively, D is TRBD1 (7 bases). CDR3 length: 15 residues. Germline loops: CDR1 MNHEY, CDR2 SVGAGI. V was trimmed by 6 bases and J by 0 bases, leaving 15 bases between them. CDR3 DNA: TGTGCCAGCAGCCCCGCGGGACAGTTCTCCTACGAGCAGTACTTC. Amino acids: CASSPAGQFSYEQYF.

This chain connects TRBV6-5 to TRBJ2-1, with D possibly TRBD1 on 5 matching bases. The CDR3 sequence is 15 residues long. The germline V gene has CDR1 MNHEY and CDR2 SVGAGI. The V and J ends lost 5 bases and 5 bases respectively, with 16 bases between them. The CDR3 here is CASSPQAEFHNEQFF. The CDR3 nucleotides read TGTGCCAGCAGTCCACAGGCGGAGTTCCACAATGAGCAGTTCTTC.

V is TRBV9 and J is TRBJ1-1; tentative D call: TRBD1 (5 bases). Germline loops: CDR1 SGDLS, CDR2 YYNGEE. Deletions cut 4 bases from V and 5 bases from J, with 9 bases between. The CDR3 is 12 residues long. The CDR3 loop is CASSPGPTEAFF. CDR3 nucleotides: TGTGCCAGCAGCCCAGGGCCTACTGAAGCTTTCTTT.

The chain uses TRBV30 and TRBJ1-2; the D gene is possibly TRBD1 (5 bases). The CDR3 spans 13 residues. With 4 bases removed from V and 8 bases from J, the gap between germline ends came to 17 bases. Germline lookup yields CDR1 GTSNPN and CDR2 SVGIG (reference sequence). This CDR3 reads CAWTFRQGRGYTF. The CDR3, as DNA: TGTGCCTGGACCTTCCGGCAGGGTCGAGGCTACACCTTC.

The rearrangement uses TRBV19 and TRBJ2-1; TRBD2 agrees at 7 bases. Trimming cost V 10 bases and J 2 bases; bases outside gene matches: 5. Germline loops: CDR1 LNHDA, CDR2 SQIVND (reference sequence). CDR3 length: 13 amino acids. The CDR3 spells CAISGGPYNEQFF. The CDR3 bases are TGTGCCATTTCGGGGGGACCCTACAATGAGCAGTTCTTC.

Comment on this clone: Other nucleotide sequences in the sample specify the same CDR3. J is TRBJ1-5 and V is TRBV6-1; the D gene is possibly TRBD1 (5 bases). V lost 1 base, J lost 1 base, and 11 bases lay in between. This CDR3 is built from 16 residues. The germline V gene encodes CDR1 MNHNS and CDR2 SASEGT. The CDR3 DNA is TGTGCCAGCAGTGAAGGGGGCGGGGGGAGCAATCAGCCCCAGCATTTT. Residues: CASSEGGGGSNQPQHF.

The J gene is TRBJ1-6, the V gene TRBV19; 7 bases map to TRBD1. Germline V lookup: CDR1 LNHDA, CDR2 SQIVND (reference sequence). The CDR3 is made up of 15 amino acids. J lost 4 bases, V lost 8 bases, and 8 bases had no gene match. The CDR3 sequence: CASRDRSIYNSPLHF. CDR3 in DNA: TGTGCCAGTCGGGACAGATCGATATATAATTCACCCCTCCACTTT. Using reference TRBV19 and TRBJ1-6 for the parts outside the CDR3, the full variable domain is DGGITQSPKYLFRKEGQNVTLSCEQNLNHDAMYWYRQDPGQGLRLIYYSQIVNDFQKGDIAEGYSVSREKKESFPLTVTSAQKNPTAFYLCASRDRSIYNSPLHFGNGTRLTVT.

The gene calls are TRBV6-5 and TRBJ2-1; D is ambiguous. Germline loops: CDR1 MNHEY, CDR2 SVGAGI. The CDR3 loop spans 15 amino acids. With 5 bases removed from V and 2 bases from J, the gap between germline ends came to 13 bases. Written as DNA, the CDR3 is TGTGCCAGCAGTCCGACACCCCAGGCCTACAATGAGCAGTTCTTC. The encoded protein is CASSPTPQAYNEQFF.

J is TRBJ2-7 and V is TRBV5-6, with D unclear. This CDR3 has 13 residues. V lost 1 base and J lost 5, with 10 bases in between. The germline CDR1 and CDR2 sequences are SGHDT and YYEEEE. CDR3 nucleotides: TGTGCCAGCAGCTTGAAACCGCAGGACGAGCAGTACTTC. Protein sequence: CASSLKPQDEQYF.

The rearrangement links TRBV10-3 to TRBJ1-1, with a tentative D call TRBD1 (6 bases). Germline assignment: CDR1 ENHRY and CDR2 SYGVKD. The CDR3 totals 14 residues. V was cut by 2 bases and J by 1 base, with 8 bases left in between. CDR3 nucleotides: TGTGCCATCAGTGAGGGACAGTGGAACACTGAAGCTTTCTTT. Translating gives CAISEGQWNTEAFF.

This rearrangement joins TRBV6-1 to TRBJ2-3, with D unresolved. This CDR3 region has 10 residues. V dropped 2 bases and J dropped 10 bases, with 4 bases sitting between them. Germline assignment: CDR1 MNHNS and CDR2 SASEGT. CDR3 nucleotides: TGTGCCAGCAGTGAAAGAGCGCAGTATTTT. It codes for CASSERAQYF.

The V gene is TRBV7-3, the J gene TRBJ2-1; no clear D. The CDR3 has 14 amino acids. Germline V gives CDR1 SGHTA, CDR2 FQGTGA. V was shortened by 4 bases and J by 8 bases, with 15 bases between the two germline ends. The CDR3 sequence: CASSSRLPEDEQFF. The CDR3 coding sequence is TGTGCCAGCAGCTCCCGGCTCCCAGAGGATGAGCAGTTCTTC. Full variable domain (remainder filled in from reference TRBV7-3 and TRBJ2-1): GAGVSQTPSNKVTEKGKYVELRCDPISGHTALYWYRQSLGQGPEFLIYFQGTGAADDSGLPNDRFFAVRPEGSVSTLKIQRTERGDSAVYLCASSSRLPEDEQFFGPGTRLTVL.

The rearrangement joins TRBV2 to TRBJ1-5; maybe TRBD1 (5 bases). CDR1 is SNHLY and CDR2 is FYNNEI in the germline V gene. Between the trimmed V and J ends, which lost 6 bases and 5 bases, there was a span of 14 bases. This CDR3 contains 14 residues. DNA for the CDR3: TGTGCCAGCAGGGGACTCATACAAGATCAGCCCCAGCATTTT. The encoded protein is CASRGLIQDQPQHF.

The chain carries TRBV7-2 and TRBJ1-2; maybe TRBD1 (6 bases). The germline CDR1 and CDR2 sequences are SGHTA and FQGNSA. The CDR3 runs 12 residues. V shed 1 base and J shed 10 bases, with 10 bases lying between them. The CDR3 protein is CASSLGAGDYTF. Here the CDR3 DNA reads TGTGCCAGCAGCTTAGGAGCAGGGGACTACACCTTC.

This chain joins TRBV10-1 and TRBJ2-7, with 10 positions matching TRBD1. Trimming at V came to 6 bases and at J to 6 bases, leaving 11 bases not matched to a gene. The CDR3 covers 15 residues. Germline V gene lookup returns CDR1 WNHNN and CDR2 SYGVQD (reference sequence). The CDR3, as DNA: TGCGCCAGCAGAATGAGTCGGGACAGGGGCCGCGAGCAGTACTTC. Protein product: CASRMSRDRGREQYF.

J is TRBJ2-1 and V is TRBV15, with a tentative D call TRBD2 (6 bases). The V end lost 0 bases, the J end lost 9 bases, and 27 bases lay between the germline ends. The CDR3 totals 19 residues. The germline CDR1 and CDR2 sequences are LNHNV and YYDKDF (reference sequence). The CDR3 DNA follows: TGTGCCACCAGCAGAGATCTCCACCCAACTAGCCCGTTAAGAGCTGAGCAGTTCTTC. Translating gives CATSRDLHPTSPLRAEQFF.

The CDR3: CASSLAAHNEQFF. The CDR3 region has the DNA TGTGCCAGCAGTTTAGCGGCTCACAATGAGCAGTTCTTC. The V and J genes are TRBV27 and TRBJ2-1; D not certain. There are 13 residues in the CDR3. Trimming shortened V by 2 bases and J by 5 bases, and 7 bases separated the two germline ends. CDR1 is MNHEY, CDR2 SMNVEV, per germline (reference sequence).

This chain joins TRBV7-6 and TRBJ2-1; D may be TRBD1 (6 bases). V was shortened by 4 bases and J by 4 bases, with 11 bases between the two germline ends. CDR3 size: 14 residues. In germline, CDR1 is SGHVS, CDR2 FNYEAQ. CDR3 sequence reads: CASSSRDTYNEQFF. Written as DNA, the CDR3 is TGTGCCAGCAGCTCCCGGGACACTTACAATGAGCAGTTCTTC. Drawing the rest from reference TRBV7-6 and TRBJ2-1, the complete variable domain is GAGVSQSPRYKVTKRGQDVALRCDPISGHVSLYWYRQALGQGPEFLTYFNYEAQQDKSGLPNDRFSAERPEGSISTLTIQRTEQRDSAMYRCASSSRDTYNEQFFGPGTRLTVL.

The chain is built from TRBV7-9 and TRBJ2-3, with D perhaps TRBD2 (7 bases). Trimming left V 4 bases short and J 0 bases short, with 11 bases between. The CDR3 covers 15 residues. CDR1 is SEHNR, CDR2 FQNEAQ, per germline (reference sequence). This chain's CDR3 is CASSSKGGSTDTQYF. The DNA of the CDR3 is TGTGCCAGCAGCTCTAAGGGGGGGAGCACAGATACGCAGTATTTT.

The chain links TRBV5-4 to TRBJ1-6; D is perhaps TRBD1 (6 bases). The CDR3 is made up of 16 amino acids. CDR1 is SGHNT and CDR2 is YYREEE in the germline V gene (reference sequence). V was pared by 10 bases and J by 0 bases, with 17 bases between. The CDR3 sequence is CAGVDRSSSYNSPLHF. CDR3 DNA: TGTGCCGGAGTGGACAGAAGTAGCTCCTATAATTCACCCCTCCACTTT. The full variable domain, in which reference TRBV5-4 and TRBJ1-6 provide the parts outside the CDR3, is ETGVTQSPTHLIKTRGQQVTLRCSSQSGHNTVSWYQQALGQGPQFIFQYYREEENGRGNFPPRFSGLQFPNYSSELNVNALELDDSALYLCAGVDRSSSYNSPLHFGNGTRLTVT.

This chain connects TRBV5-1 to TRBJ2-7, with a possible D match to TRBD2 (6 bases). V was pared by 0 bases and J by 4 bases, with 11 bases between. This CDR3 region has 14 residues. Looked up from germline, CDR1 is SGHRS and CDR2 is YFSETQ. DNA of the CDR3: TGCGCCAGCAGCTTGGCGGGGGATGGTTACGAGCAGTACTTC. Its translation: CASSLAGDGYEQYF. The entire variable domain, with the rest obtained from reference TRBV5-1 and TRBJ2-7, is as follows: KAGVTQTPRYLIKTRGQQVTLSCSPISGHRSVSWYQQTPGQGLQFLFEYFSETQRNKGNFPGRFSGRQFSNSRSEMNVSTLELGDSALYLCASSLAGDGYEQYFGPGTRLTVT.

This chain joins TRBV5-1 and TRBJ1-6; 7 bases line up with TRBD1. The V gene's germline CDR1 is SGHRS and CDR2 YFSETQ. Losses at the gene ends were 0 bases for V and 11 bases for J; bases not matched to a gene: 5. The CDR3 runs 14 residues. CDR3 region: CASSLEGGGTPLHF. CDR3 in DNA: TGCGCCAGCAGCTTGGAAGGGGGCGGCACACCCCTCCACTTT.

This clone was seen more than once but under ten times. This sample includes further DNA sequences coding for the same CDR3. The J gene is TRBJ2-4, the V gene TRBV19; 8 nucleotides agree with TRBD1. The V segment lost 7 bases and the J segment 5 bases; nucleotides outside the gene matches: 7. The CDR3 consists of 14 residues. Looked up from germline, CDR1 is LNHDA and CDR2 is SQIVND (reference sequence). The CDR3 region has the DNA TGTGCCAGTACTCCACAGGGGGGCGAAAACATTCAGTACTTC. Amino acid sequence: CASTPQGGENIQYF.